A selection of T cell receptor beta chains follows, all from one sample in a study of blood T cell repertoires in COVID-19. Assay used: immunoSEQ multiplex PCR; TCRdb lists only in-frame clones, some missing. The sample gives 200,000 to 250,000 clones, 75% to 85% of which show up once; less than 8% is in the top ten. Material for sequencing was peripheral blood. These receptors were taken from a woman in her forties or fifties with acute or convalescent COVID-19. Each CDR3 is given with its conserved first and last residue. A D gene is named only where the DNA matches it firmly. The listing skips clone size in some rows; elsewhere it reads once, few, many or a size class.

V	D	size	J	CDR3	DNA
TRBV5-4	NA	NA	TRBJ2-2	CASSFEGRTGELFF	TGTGCCAGCAGCTTCGAGGGCCGCACCGGGGAGCTGTTTTTT
TRBV19	TRBD1	NA	TRBJ1-2	CASINRDRGGYTF	TGTGCCAGTATCAACCGGGACAGGGGAGGCTACACCTTC
TRBV11-2	TRBD2	NA	TRBJ2-3	CASSLRTSIFTTDTQYF	TGTGCCAGCAGCTTACGGACTAGCATCTTCACCACAGATACGCAGTATTTT
TRBV14	NA	NA	TRBJ1-6	CASSQVAGDSPLHF	TGTGCCAGCAGCCAAGTCGCCGGGGATTCACCCCTCCACTTT
TRBV3-1/TRBV3-2	TRBD2	NA	TRBJ2-1	CASSPEGLADLYNEQFF	TGTGCCAGCAGCCCAGAAGGTCTAGCGGATCTTTACAATGAGCAGTTCTTC
TRBV28	NA	once	TRBJ1-3	CASSSGTGNTIYF	TGTGCCAGCAGTTCAGGGACTGGAAACACCATATATTTT
TRBV3-1/TRBV3-2	TRBD2	NA	TRBJ2-2	CASSQVAGGGELFF	TGTGCCAGCAGCCAAGTAGCGGGCGGGGGGGAGCTGTTTTTT
TRBV2	NA	NA	TRBJ1-1	CASNEGDSTEAFF	TGTGCCAGCAACGAAGGGGATTCCACTGAAGCTTTCTTT
TRBV6-6	TRBD2	NA	TRBJ2-7	CASSWLAGTYEQYF	TGTGCCAGCAGTTGGCTAGCGGGTACCTACGAGCAGTACTTC
TRBV30	NA	NA	TRBJ2-1	CAWSVAGSSYNEQFF	TGTGCCTGGAGTGTAGCCGGGAGCTCCTACAATGAGCAGTTCTTC
TRBV6-5	TRBD1	once	TRBJ1-5	CASRPFEGARQPQHF	TGTGCCAGCAGACCTTTCGAGGGGGCACGGCAGCCCCAGCATTTT
TRBV5-1	TRBD1	NA	TRBJ1-1	CASSLRDRPTEAFF	TGCGCCAGCAGCTTGCGGGACAGGCCGACCGAAGCTTTCTTT
TRBV10-3	NA	NA	TRBJ1-4	CAISENRNKLFF	TGTGCCATCAGTGAAAACAGGAATAAACTGTTTTTT
TRBV6-2/TRBV6-3	NA	NA	TRBJ1-5	CASSRRTDDQPQHF	TGTGCCAGCAGTCGACGGACTGACGATCAGCCCCAGCATTTT
TRBV5-6	NA	NA	TRBJ2-3	CASSFRQEDTQYF	TGTGCCAGCAGCTTCCGACAGGAGGATACGCAGTATTTT
TRBV20-1	NA	NA	TRBJ1-1	CSAIPGTEAFF	TGCAGTGCTATTCCGGGCACTGAAGCTTTCTTT
TRBV19	TRBD1	NA	TRBJ1-1	CASNPFGTGGMNTEAFF	TGTGCCAGTAACCCCTTCGGGACAGGGGGCATGAACACTGAAGCTTTCTTT
TRBV19	TRBD2	few	TRBJ2-5	CASSIPQVAGGTETQYF	TGTGCCAGTAGTATCCCCCAAGTAGCGGGGGGGACAGAGACCCAGTACTTC
TRBV4-1	NA	NA	TRBJ2-5	CASSHTGMGETQYF	TGCGCCAGCAGCCACACGGGGATGGGAGAGACCCAGTACTTC
TRBV28	TRBD1	NA	TRBJ2-2	CASSLWDRDTGELFF	TGTGCCAGCAGTTTGTGGGACAGGGACACCGGGGAGCTGTTTTTT
TRBV18	TRBD1	NA	TRBJ1-1	CASSPRGTANTEAFF	TGTGCCAGCTCACCGCGCGGGACAGCGAACACTGAAGCTTTCTTT
TRBV19	TRBD1	NA	TRBJ2-7	CASSMRRSGTGSEQYF	TGTGCCAGTAGTATGCGGCGGTCCGGGACAGGGTCCGAGCAGTACTTC
TRBV30	NA	NA	TRBJ1-5	CAARGGGNQPQHF	TGTGCCGCCCGTGGGGGCGGCAATCAGCCCCAGCATTTT
TRBV29-1	NA	NA	TRBJ2-1	CSVERGYNEQFF	TGCAGCGTTGAACGGGGTTACAATGAGCAGTTCTTC
TRBV9	TRBD2	once	TRBJ2-1	CASSVAGGSYNEQFF	TGTGCCAGCAGCGTAGCGGGGGGTTCATACAATGAGCAGTTCTTC
TRBV5-1	TRBD2	NA	TRBJ2-7	CASSSGLAGGQEEQYF	TGCGCCAGCAGCTCCGGACTAGCGGGGGGGCAGGAGGAGCAGTACTTC
TRBV4-3	TRBD2	NA	TRBJ2-1	CASSQARRDYYNEHFF	TGCGCCAGCAGCCAGGCAAGAAGGGACTACTACAATGAGCATTTCTTC
TRBV6-1	NA	few	TRBJ1-1	CASSDPRRDSTEAFF	TGTGCCAGCAGTGACCCACGCAGGGATAGCACTGAAGCTTTCTTT
TRBV4-2	TRBD2	NA	TRBJ2-7	CASSQDALARRGEQYF	TGTGCCAGCAGCCAAGACGCACTAGCGAGGAGGGGCGAGCAGTACTTC
TRBV9	TRBD1	NA	TRBJ2-5	CASSVGTGLQETQYF	TGTGCCAGCAGCGTAGGGACAGGGCTCCAAGAGACCCAGTACTTC
TRBV2	NA	NA	TRBJ1-6	CASSVGGGYNSPLHF	TGTGCCAGCAGTGTCGGGGGAGGATATAATTCACCCCTCCACTTT
TRBV29-1	NA	NA	TRBJ1-1	CSVGEGGLTPAFF	TGCAGCGTTGGTGAGGGTGGGTTGACACCGGCTTTCTTT
TRBV11-2	TRBD1	NA	TRBJ1-4	CASSGQGADEKLFF	TGTGCCAGCAGCGGACAGGGGGCGGATGAAAAACTGTTTTTT
TRBV14	TRBD1	NA	TRBJ1-2	CASSQDFGQGYGYTF	TGTGCCAGCAGCCAAGATTTTGGACAGGGCTATGGCTACACCTTC
TRBV24-1	NA	NA	TRBJ2-1	CATSGYSSYNEQFF	TGTGCCACCAGTGGCTACAGCTCCTACAATGAGCAGTTCTTC